This is a list of T cell receptor beta chains from one sample in a study of neurological immune-mediated disorders. MiXCR, applied by TCRdb to the 5' RACE reads, yields one record per CDR3 protein. The sample contains some 120,000 distinct CDR3 sequences, 3.2% of which appear only once. The specimen was PBMCs. These TCRs come from a woman in her twenties or thirties with multiple sclerosis. The CDR3 runs from the conserved cysteine through the conserved F or W.

j_call,v_call,cdr3_aa
TRBJ1-2,TRBV10-2,CASSENRVGGYTF
TRBJ2-1,TRBV6-2/TRBV6-3,CASSRLAGDNEQFF
TRBJ2-3,TRBV7-8,CASSPRRDRGGRGTDTQYF
TRBJ1-2,TRBV3-1,CASSYRSRGVGYTF
TRBJ2-1,TRBV20-1,CSAGRGGSYNEQFF
TRBJ1-5,TRBV28,CASSLSFSNQPQHF
TRBJ2-7,TRBV30,CAWTRTGSHYEQYF
TRBJ2-1,TRBV20-1,CSAKGESYNEQFF
TRBJ2-7,TRBV7-2,CATTHDYEQYF
TRBJ1-1,TRBV20-1,CSARKELREAFF